The next 23 T cell receptor beta chains were all read from a single sample in a study of CD8 T cells in Susac syndrome. Random hexamers primed reverse transcription of about 0.5 to 1 ug RNA. TCRdb re-called the immunoSEQ multiplex PCR reads with MiXCR, one entry per CDR3 protein. The sample shows 110,000 to 150,000 distinct CDR3 sequences, approximately 94% of them seen only once. Sequenced: CD4+ T cells from PBMCs. The receptors were gathered from a human donor with Susac syndrome.

The chain combines TRBV28 with TRBJ1-1; D is undetermined. From germline, CDR1 is MDHEN and CDR2 SYDVKM. The V end lost 2 bases, the J end lost 3 bases, and 4 bases lay between the germline ends. This CDR3 is 12 amino acids long. The CDR3 region has the DNA TGTGCCAGCAGTTTAAGGTACACTGAAGCTTTCTTT. Its protein product is CASSLRYTEAFF.

CDR3 sequence reads: CASSGTGDNSPLHF. In nucleotides, the CDR3 is TGTGCCAGCAGCGGTACAGGGGATAATTCACCCCTCCACTTT. The J gene is TRBJ1-6, the V gene TRBV9; 7 bases match TRBD1. This CDR3 spans 14 amino acids. V trimming: 3 bases; J trimming: 5 bases; junction bases outside the gene matches: 2. Germline V gene data show CDR1 as SGDLS and CDR2 as YYNGEE. The full variable domain, rest sourced from reference TRBV9 and TRBJ1-6, is DSGVTQTPKHLITATGQRVTLRCSPRSGDLSVYWYQQSLDQGLQFLIQYYNGEERAKGNILERFSAQQFPDLHSELNLSSLELGDSALYFCASSGTGDNSPLHFGNGTRLTVT.

J is TRBJ1-6 and V is TRBV5-8; 11 positions match TRBD1. V lost 4 bases, J lost 10 bases, and 4 bases stayed unmatched. Germline V CDR1 and CDR2: SGHTS, YDEGEE. CDR3 size: 14 residues. The chain's CDR3 is CASSTGQGGSPLHF. The CDR3 DNA follows: TGTGCCAGCAGCACGGGACAGGGGGGCTCACCCCTCCACTTT.

The genes are TRBV20-1 and TRBJ1-2; D is ambiguous. The CDR3 spans 12 residues. V lost 1 base and J lost 8, with 11 bases in between. Germline V gives CDR1 DFQATT, CDR2 SNEGSKA (reference sequence). The CDR3, as DNA: TGCAGTGCTAGAGCCCAACTCGGCGGCTACACCTTC. This gives the protein CSARAQLGGYTF.

The V call is TRBV29-1, the J call TRBJ2-2; D is ambiguous. The CDR3 extends over 12 amino acids. Germline loops: CDR1 SQVTM, CDR2 ANQGSEA. Trimming took off 7 bases at V and 4 bases at J, with 10 bases between the two ends. The DNA of the CDR3 is TGCAGCGCCTCCGGTGTCACCGGGGAGCTGTTTTTT. Translating gives CSASGVTGELFF.

CDR3 loop: CSAENLGLDGYTF. In nucleotides, the CDR3 is TGCAGTGCTGAAAACCTGGGACTGGATGGCTACACCTTC. The chain links TRBV20-1 to TRBJ1-2, with D tentatively TRBD1 (5 bases). CDR1 is DFQATT and CDR2 is SNEGSKA in the germline V gene (reference sequence). V was trimmed by 5 bases and J by 6 bases, leaving 16 bases between them. The CDR3 loop spans 13 amino acids.

This clonotype was counted once. The chain links TRBV6-1 to TRBJ1-4, with 7 bases lining up with TRBD1. Losses at the gene ends were 9 bases for V and 7 bases for J; bases not matched to a gene: 8. Per germline, CDR1 MNHNS and CDR2 SASEGT. This CDR3 has 13 amino acids. The CDR3: CASDRTGSEKLFF. The CDR3 nucleotides read TGTGCCAGTGATCGGACAGGAAGTGAAAAACTGTTTTTT.

In DNA, the CDR3 is TGTGCCAGCAGCCGAGGGACAGGGGGCACCGGGGAGCTGTTTTTT. Its translation is CASSRGTGGTGELFF. The rearrangement links TRBV12-3 or TRBV12-4 to TRBJ2-2; 11 positions match TRBD1. Trimming removed 6 bases from V and 4 bases from J; junction bases left unmatched: 4. The CDR3 is 15 amino acids.

The V call is TRBV14, the J call TRBJ1-1; D is uncertain. The germline V gene encodes CDR1 SGHDN and CDR2 FVKESK. V shed 4 bases and J shed 1 base, with 10 bases lying between them. The CDR3 runs 14 residues. This chain's CDR3 is CASSRTYRNTEAFF. The CDR3 coding sequence is TGTGCCAGCAGCCGAACCTACCGGAACACTGAAGCTTTCTTT.

The chain joins TRBV23-1 to TRBJ2-3; D possibly corresponds to TRBD1 (6 bases). TRBV23-1 is classed as an ORF, of uncertain function. CDR3 length: 14 amino acids. The V end was cut by 6 bases, the J end by 0 bases, with 10 bases between. The CDR3 spells CASRWTDSTDTQYF. In DNA, the CDR3 is TGCGCCAGCAGGTGGACAGACAGCACAGATACGCAGTATTTT.

The chain links TRBV10-3 to TRBJ2-7, with TRBD1 matching 8 bases. V lost 3 bases and J lost 5; bases outside the gene matches: 9. CDR3 size: 15 residues. Germline V gene lookup returns CDR1 ENHRY and CDR2 SYGVKD. The CDR3: CAISDFPTGVNEQYF. For the CDR3, the DNA is TGTGCCATCAGTGATTTCCCGACAGGGGTGAACGAGCAGTACTTC.

The gene calls are TRBV6-5 and TRBJ2-7; D unresolved. There are 12 residues in the CDR3. Deletions cut 0 bases from V and 6 bases from J, with 6 bases between. Germline-derived CDR1 and CDR2 are MNHEY and SVGAGI. The CDR3, as DNA: TGTGCCAGCAGTTACTCAGGGCGCGAGCAGTACTTC. Translated, it gives CASSYSGREQYF.

This clonotype was seen only once. The chain joins TRBV7-9 to TRBJ2-7, with D perhaps assigned TRBD1 or TRBD2 (6 bases each). CDR3 length equals 15 residues. CDR1 is SEHNR, CDR2 FQNEAQ, per germline (reference sequence). Trimming took off 5 bases at V and 7 bases at J, with 21 bases between the two ends. The CDR3 sequence is CASSLQVGGLWEQYF. CDR3 nucleotide sequence: TGTGCCAGCAGCCTCCAGGTCGGGGGCCTATGGGAGCAGTACTTC. Full variable domain (missing parts from reference TRBV7-9 and TRBJ2-7): DTGVSQNPRHKITKRGQNVTFRCDPISEHNRLYWYRQTLGQGPEFLTYFQNEAQLEKSRLLSDRFSAERPKGSFSTLEIQRTEQGDSAMYLCASSLQVGGLWEQYFGPGTRLTVT.

The chain carries TRBV9 and TRBJ2-1; D may be TRBD1 or TRBD2 (6 bases each). In germline, CDR1 is SGDLS, CDR2 YYNGEE. The CDR3 has 15 amino acids. Trimming cost V 0 bases and J 4 bases, with 11 bases left between them. DNA of the CDR3: TGTGCCAGCAGCGTAGAGGGGGGAGAGTACAATGAGCAGTTCTTC. Encoded protein: CASSVEGGEYNEQFF.

The gene calls are TRBV6-2 or TRBV6-3 and TRBJ2-5; D unclear. This CDR3 is 13 amino acids long. V lost 7 bases and J 5 bases, leaving 14 bases between the germline ends. Germline values: CDR1 MNHEY, CDR2 SVGEGT. This CDR3 is CASTQGFGETQYF. DNA for the CDR3: TGTGCCAGCACCCAAGGGTTCGGGGAGACCCAGTACTTC.

This sequence joins TRBV5-1 and TRBJ2-7, with 8 bases fitting TRBD2. V shed 1 base, J shed 7 bases, and the junction held 7 bases outside the gene matches. Germline V CDR1 and CDR2: SGHRS, YFSETQ. CDR3 size: 14 residues. The DNA of the CDR3 is TGCGCCAGCAGCTTGCGGGGACCGGGGGGGGAGCAGTACTTC. It yields the protein CASSLRGPGGEQYF.

This chain's CDR3 is CSVGWTRTGAMGGYGYTF. Here the CDR3 DNA reads TGCAGCGTGGGTTGGACTAGGACAGGGGCCATGGGGGGCTATGGCTACACCTTC. The chain is built from TRBV29-1 and TRBJ1-2, with TRBD1 identical over 9 bases. Germline trimming cut 6 bases from V and 4 bases from J; bases unmatched to any gene: 21. This CDR3 region has 18 residues. Per the germline V gene, CDR1 is SQVTM and CDR2 is ANQGSEA.

The chain links TRBV28 to TRBJ2-7, with D unclear. CDR1 and CDR2 from the germline V gene are MDHEN and SYDVKM. The CDR3 has 13 residues. Trimming pared 11 bases from V and 1 base from J, leaving 15 bases between. CDR3 coding DNA: TGTGCCTGCAAAATGGACCATTCCTACGAGCAGTACTTC. Its translation: CACKMDHSYEQYF.

V usage is TRBV7-9 and J usage is TRBJ1-2; D remains ambiguous. CDR1 SEHNR and CDR2 FQNEAQ come from the germline V gene (reference sequence). With 6 bases removed from V and 5 bases from J, the gap between germline ends came to 16 bases. The CDR3 extends over 14 amino acids. CDR3 coding DNA: TGTGCCAGCAGGGCGGGGTATGGTTCTTATGGCTACACCTTC. Its translation is CASRAGYGSYGYTF.

The rearrangement joins TRBV2 to TRBJ2-5, with D possibly TRBD2 on 6 matching bases. Trimming shortened V by 2 bases and J by 4 bases, and 14 bases separated the two germline ends. The CDR3 is 15 residues long. CDR1 and CDR2 (germline): SNHLY, FYNNEI. CDR3 sequence (DNA): TGTGCCAGCAGTGAACGGGAAGGGACTCCAGAGACCCAGTACTTC. Encoded protein: CASSEREGTPETQYF.

The chain joins TRBV29-1 to TRBJ1-2; tentatively, D is TRBD1 (6 bases). Germline V gives CDR1 SQVTM, CDR2 ANQGSEA. The CDR3 runs to 12 residues. The V gene lost 7 bases and the J gene lost 4 bases, with 13 bases spanning the gap. This CDR3 is CSDLDSLYGYTF. CDR3 sequence (DNA): TGCAGCGATCTGGACAGCCTCTATGGCTACACCTTC.

The chain carries TRBV7-2 and TRBJ1-2, with no clear D. The V gene lost 4 bases and the J gene lost 4 bases, with 13 bases spanning the gap. CDR1 and CDR2 (germline): SGHTA, FQGNSA. The CDR3 length is 14 residues. The CDR3 DNA reads TGTGCCAGCAGCTCGAGGGCAGGTCCCTATGGCTACACCTTC. This encodes CASSSRAGPYGYTF.

J is TRBJ2-7 and V is TRBV28, with D unclear. The germline CDR1 and CDR2 sequences are MDHEN and SYDVKM. The length of the CDR3 is 12 residues. Trimming pared 7 bases from V and 3 bases from J, leaving 10 bases between. The CDR3 sequence: CASKATNYEQYF. DNA of the CDR3: TGTGCCAGCAAGGCTACGAACTACGAGCAGTACTTC.